This TCR beta chain was identified in a study of blood T cell repertoires in COVID-19. To note about this clone: An end of the junction differs from the germline gene, which may be a read error.

The assay was immunoSEQ multiplex PCR, and TCRdb's table has in-frame clones only and misses some. Here the sample spans 400,000 or so clones, 70% to 90% being singletons. Material: peripheral blood. The clonotype comes from a woman aged 40 to 55 with COVID-19, enrolled during active disease.

CDR3 in DNA: TGTACCAGCTCCCAGGGACAGGGATACACTGAAGCTTTCTTT. Encoded protein: CTSSQGQGYTEAFF. V is TRBV18 and J is TRBJ1-1, with 9 bases lining up with TRBD1. Germline CDR1 KGHSH, CDR2 LQKENI. The CDR3 is made up of 14 amino acids.